The clone carrying this T cell receptor beta chain came up a few times. The data belong to a study of cytomegalovirus exposure and HLA in healthy donors. The CDR3 length is 14 residues. Deletions cut 9 bases from V and 4 bases from J, with 16 bases between. Germline V gives CDR1 MNHEY, CDR2 SVGAGI. The PCR made use of 60 Vbeta and 13 Jbeta primers. Sequencing used immunoSEQ multiplex PCR; TCRdb keeps in-frame clones, though not all of them. Of 170,000 or so clones listed, around four fifths are singletons. The chain joins TRBV6-5 to TRBJ1-3; the D is unclear. Source material: PBMCs. This clonotype originated in a woman between 25 and 40 years old in good health and CMV-seropositive. The DNA for the CDR3 is TGTGCCAGACCAGGAGAGCGGCGAGGAAACACCATATATTTT. It encodes CARPGERRGNTIYF.